The 27 T cell receptor beta chains below come from one sample, sequenced in a study of blood T cells in healthy people across ages. Together with a sample-barcoded 5' primer, a J-beta primer mix was included in a second PCR lasting about 6 to 12 cycles. Via MiXCR, TCRdb re-called the 5' RACE reads, giving one row per CDR3 protein. The sample lists 550,000 to 800,000 distinct CDR3 sequences; roughly 21% were seen once. The sequenced material came from blood. These receptors were collected from a man aged 65-85 years in good health.

Many counts were recorded for this clonotype. The chain joins TRBV7-9 to TRBJ2-5; no reliable D call. Germline V gene data show CDR1 as SEHNR and CDR2 as FQNEAQ (reference sequence). V dropped 5 bases and J dropped 4 bases, with 8 bases sitting between them. The CDR3 runs to 12 residues. Here the CDR3 DNA reads TGTGCCAGCAGCGATTCAGCAGAGACCCAGTACTTC. This translates into CASSDSAETQYF.

This clonotype showed up just a few times. This chain joins TRBV6-1 and TRBJ2-7; a weak D match, TRBD1 (6 bases). The length of the CDR3 is 15 residues. The V end was cut by 3 bases, the J end by 2 bases, with 14 bases between. Germline CDR1 is MNHNS and CDR2 is SASEGT. The CDR3 DNA reads as TGTGCCAGCAGTGACGGACAGTACACGACCTACGAGCAGTACTTC. Its protein is CASSDGQYTTYEQYF.

This clonotype was observed a handful of times. CDR3 coding DNA: TGTGCCGAACGGATTCAAGAGACCCAGTACTTC. Translating gives CAERIQETQYF. V and J are TRBV7-8 and TRBJ2-5, with unresolved D. The CDR3 spans 11 residues. Per the germline V gene, CDR1 is SGHVS and CDR2 is FQNEAQ. V lost 11 bases and J 2 bases, leaving 9 bases between the germline ends.

This clonotype was counted between two and nine times. At one end, the junction sequence differs from germline, possibly due to a read error. The chain joins TRBV19 to TRBJ2-5; 8 nucleotides agree with TRBD2. The CDR3 is made up of 13 amino acids. CDR1 and CDR2 (germline): LNHDA, SQIVND (reference sequence). The CDR3 nucleotides read TGTGCCAGTAGCACTAAACCCGGGACTAGAAGTTTCTTC. Translated, it gives CASSTKPGTRSFF. Combining the CDR3 with reference TRBV19 and TRBJ2-5 gives the whole variable domain DGGITQSPKYLFRKEGQNVTLSCEQNLNHDAMYWYRQDPGQGLRLIYYSQIVNDFQKGDIAEGYSVSREKKESFPLTVTSAQKNPTAFYLCASSTKPGTRSFFGPGTRLLVL.

This sequence joins TRBV28 and TRBJ2-7; TRBD1 agrees at 7 bases. The CDR3 length is 14 residues. After removal of 6 bases from V and 5 bases from J, the junction contained 10 bases not matched to a gene. Germline V gene lookup returns CDR1 MDHEN and CDR2 SYDVKM. The chain's CDR3 is CASRKQGISHEQYF. The CDR3 coding sequence is TGTGCCAGCAGGAAACAGGGGATTTCACACGAGCAGTACTTC.

The chain uses TRBV20-1 and TRBJ2-1; a weak D match, TRBD2 (6 bases). Judging by the DNA end, TRBJ2-7 fits better; the J call may be wrong. CDR3 length: 16 amino acids. Germline V gives CDR1 DFQATT, CDR2 SNEGSKA (reference sequence). The CDR3 nucleotides read TGCAGTGCTAGAGAGACTCTCCGGGAGCCCCCTGACGAGCAGTACTTC. Amino acid sequence: CSARETLREPPDEQYF.

DNA for the CDR3: TGTGCCAGCAGCTTTAGCGGGAGGGGCGAGCAGTACTTC. Amino acid sequence: CASSFSGRGEQYF. This chain uses TRBV7-9 with TRBJ2-7, with TRBD2 matching over 11 bases. The CDR3 covers 13 residues. Germline CDR1 and CDR2: SEHNR and FQNEAQ (reference sequence). V dropped 3 bases and J dropped 6; count of bases not matched to a gene: 1.

The genes are TRBV29-1 and TRBJ2-5; 12 bases fit TRBD2. CDR1 and CDR2 (germline): SQVTM, ANQGSEA. CDR3 size: 17 residues. The trim removed 4 bases at V and 4 bases at J, leaving 13 bases unmatched. CDR3 protein: CSVVPAWTSGAIETQYF. The CDR3 DNA is TGCAGCGTTGTACCTGCGTGGACTAGCGGGGCCATAGAGACCCAGTACTTC.

J is TRBJ2-5 and V is TRBV5-1; 7 bases are shared with TRBD1. The CDR3 has 16 residues. The germline CDR1 and CDR2 sequences are SGHRS and YFSETQ. V trimming: 4 bases; J trimming: 1 base; junction bases outside the gene matches: 10. CDR3: CASSPAPGQTQETQYF. The CDR3 bases are TGCGCCAGCAGCCCGGCCCCGGGACAGACCCAAGAGACCCAGTACTTC. The entire variable domain, with the rest obtained from reference TRBV5-1 and TRBJ2-5, is as follows: KAGVTQTPRYLIKTRGQQVTLSCSPISGHRSVSWYQQTPGQGLQFLFEYFSETQRNKGNFPGRFSGRQFSNSRSEMNVSTLELGDSALYLCASSPAPGQTQETQYFGPGTRLLVL.

This clonotype was counted only a few times. The chain uses TRBV7-9 and TRBJ2-3; D assignment may be TRBD1 or TRBD2 (5 bases each). The V gene lost 6 bases and the J gene lost 1 base, with 14 bases spanning the gap. Looked up from germline, CDR1 is SEHNR and CDR2 is FQNEAQ (reference sequence). CDR3 length: 15 amino acids. The CDR3 loop reads CASSSQGVGTDTQYF. The CDR3 nucleotides read TGTGCCAGCAGTTCTCAGGGAGTCGGCACAGATACGCAGTATTTT.

For the CDR3, the DNA is TGTGCCACCAGCGGGGGGGACAGGATCAGCACAGATACGCAGTATTTT. Its protein product is CATSGGDRISTDTQYF. The gene calls are TRBV15 and TRBJ2-3; tentative D call: TRBD1 (8 bases). The V end lost 5 bases, the J end lost 0 bases, and 15 bases lay between the germline ends. CDR1 LNHNV and CDR2 YYDKDF come from the germline V gene (reference sequence). CDR3 length: 16 residues. The whole variable domain, remainder taken from reference TRBV15 and TRBJ2-3, is DAMVIQNPRYQVTQFGKPVTLSCSQTLNHNVMYWYQQKSSQAPKLLFHYYDKDFNNEADTPDNFQSRRPNTSFCFLDIRSPGLGDTAMYLCATSGGDRISTDTQYFGPGTRLTVL.

This clonotype came up a few times. The rearrangement uses TRBV2 and TRBJ2-1, with TRBD2 matching 11 bases. CDR1 is SNHLY and CDR2 is FYNNEI in the germline V gene. The CDR3 runs 17 residues. V shed 5 bases and J 0 bases; nucleotides not matched to a gene: 6. CDR3 nucleotides: TGTGCCAGCAGTTTCGGGACTAGCGGAGTCTCCTACAATGAGCAGTTCTTC. Amino acid sequence: CASSFGTSGVSYNEQFF. Full variable domain (rest looked up from reference TRBV2 and TRBJ2-1): EPEVTQTPSHQVTQMGQEVILRCVPISNHLYFYWYRQILGQKVEFLVSFYNNEISEKSEIFDDQFSVERPDGSNFTLKIRSTKLEDSAMYFCASSFGTSGVSYNEQFFGPGTRLTVL.

The V and J genes are TRBV4-1 and TRBJ2-6; D gene ambiguous. The CDR3 is made up of 15 amino acids. Trimming removed 1 base at V and 0 bases at J, with 4 bases between. Germline V CDR1 and CDR2: MGHRA, YSYEKL. CDR3 loop: CASSQGFSGANVLTF. DNA of the CDR3: TGCGCCAGCAGCCAAGGATTCTCTGGGGCCAACGTCCTGACTTTC.

The V gene is TRBV20-1, the J gene TRBJ2-7; 8 nucleotides align to TRBD1. Germline CDR1 is DFQATT and CDR2 is SNEGSKA (reference sequence). The trim removed 1 base at V and 4 bases at J, leaving 6 bases unmatched. The length of the CDR3 is 14 residues. Here the CDR3 reads CSARGQDRVYEQYF. The CDR3 bases are TGCAGTGCTAGAGGCCAGGACAGGGTGTACGAGCAGTACTTC.

V usage is TRBV15 and J usage is TRBJ2-5; no definite D call. The J call may be in error: the DNA end matches TRBJ2-1 better. Germline CDR1 is LNHNV and CDR2 is YYDKDF (reference sequence). CDR3 length equals 14 residues. The CDR3 nucleotides read TGTGCCACCAGCAGAGAGTTGGCAGCAACTGAGCAGTTCTTC. It translates to CATSRELAATEQFF.

In this sample, this clonotype turned up a few times. The missing conserved phenylalanine or tryptophan at the end of this CDR3 makes a read error likely. Here the CDR3 DNA reads TGTGCCAGCAGCTTGGGCAGCGGGAGGCAAGAGACCCAGTACTCC. Encoded protein: CASSLGSGRQETQYS. The rearrangement uses TRBV5-8 and TRBJ2-5, with 9 bases lining up with TRBD2. The CDR3 covers 15 residues. Germline V gene data show CDR1 as SGHTS and CDR2 as YDEGEE. The V gene end was trimmed by 0 bases and the J gene end by 2 bases; junction bases not matched to a gene: 2.

CDR3 nucleotides: TGTGCCAGCAGTTTTTCTAAGGCCTACGAGCAGTACTTC. Residues: CASSFSKAYEQYF. This chain joins TRBV28 and TRBJ2-7, with D unresolved. The CDR3 runs 13 residues. The germline gives CDR1 MDHEN, CDR2 SYDVKM. V lost 3 bases to trimming and J lost 2 bases, with 8 bases between them. The variable domain in full, completed from reference TRBV28 and TRBJ2-7, reads DVKVTQSSRYLVKRTGEKVFLECVQDMDHENMFWYRQDPGLGLRLIYFSYDVKMKEKGDIPEGYSVSREKKERFSLILESASTNQTSMYLCASSFSKAYEQYFGPGTRLTVT.

This clonotype occurred many times. The genes are TRBV29-1 and TRBJ1-2; D call uncertain. The germline CDR1 and CDR2 sequences are SQVTM and ANQGSEA. This CDR3 has 13 amino acids. The V and J ends lost 2 bases and 0 bases respectively, with 7 bases between them. The CDR3 loop is CSVEQAANYGYTF. As DNA, the CDR3 is TGCAGCGTTGAACAGGCCGCTAACTATGGCTACACCTTC.

The chain recombines TRBV4-1 with TRBJ2-5; 7 bases are a match to TRBD2. V shed 2 bases and J 1 base; nucleotides not matched to a gene: 7. CDR1 is MGHRA, CDR2 YSYEKL, per germline. This CDR3 is built from 16 residues. In nucleotides, the CDR3 is TGCGCCAGCAGCCAATCTACTAGCGCGGTCCAAGAGACCCAGTACTTC. It is translated as CASSQSTSAVQETQYF.

This clonotype was detected ten times or more. A junction boundary mismatches the germline segment, possibly from a read error. The chain is built from TRBV20-1 and TRBJ1-1, with D possibly TRBD1 on 6 matching bases. This CDR3 has 12 amino acids. The germline gives CDR1 DFQATT, CDR2 SNEGSKA (reference sequence). The CDR3 is CSARGRGAEAFF. The CDR3 coding sequence is TGCAGTGCTAGGGGGCGGGGGGCTGAGGCTTTCTTT.

About this clonotype itself: Because the CDR3 is missing its conserved closing phenylalanine or tryptophan, this is likely a read error. The rearrangement joins TRBV29-1 to TRBJ1-5, with 9 bases that match TRBD1. Germline CDR1 and CDR2: SQVTM and ANQGSEA. The V and J ends lost 6 bases and 6 bases, in that order; junction bases with no gene match: 9. The CDR3 covers 14 residues. In DNA form, the CDR3 reads TGCAGCGTAATAACCACAGGGGGCGGTCAGCCCCAGCATGTT. This sequence encodes CSVITTGGGQPQHV.

This clonotype was observed a few times. The chain carries TRBV18 and TRBJ2-3; D perhaps matches TRBD2 (5 bases). This CDR3 spans 14 amino acids. Trimming stripped 6 bases from V and 2 bases from J, with 12 bases between. CDR1 is KGHSH and CDR2 is LQKENI in the germline V gene. CDR3 sequence reads: CASSTSGLTDTQYF. DNA for the CDR3: TGTGCCAGCTCCACCAGCGGACTCACAGATACGCAGTATTTT.

The chain couples TRBV3-1 to TRBJ2-3; D unclear. The CDR3 runs 13 residues. Looked up from germline, CDR1 is LGHDT and CDR2 is YNNKEL (reference sequence). The germline V and J ends were trimmed by 0 bases and 4 bases, with 5 bases remaining between them. CDR3 region: CASSQESPDTQYF. In DNA form, the CDR3 reads TGTGCCAGCAGCCAAGAATCACCAGATACGCAGTATTTT.

CDR3 nucleotides: TGTGCCAGCAGCTTAGTCGGGGGACTAGCGGGTAATGAGCAGTTCTTC. Translation gives CASSLVGGLAGNEQFF. This chain connects TRBV7-2 to TRBJ2-1; TRBD2 matches at 12 bases. Germline assignment: CDR1 SGHTA and CDR2 FQGNSA. V gave up 1 base and J gave up 7 bases; unmatched junction bases: 5. The CDR3 loop spans 16 amino acids.

This chain connects TRBV20-1 to TRBJ1-2; 7 bases line up with TRBD1. This CDR3 is 13 amino acids long. Germline V gene lookup returns CDR1 DFQATT and CDR2 SNEGSKA (reference sequence). V lost 0 bases and J lost 3; bases outside the gene matches: 1. CDR3 nucleotides: TGCAGTGCTAGAGATACAGGGGACTATGGCTACACCTTC. Protein product: CSARDTGDYGYTF.

This clonotype was seen only a few times. V is TRBV5-1 and J is TRBJ2-2, with TRBD1 identical over 11 bases. CDR3 length: 15 residues. Germline lookup yields CDR1 SGHRS and CDR2 YFSETQ. V dropped 4 bases and J dropped 5; count of bases not matched to a gene: 4. The CDR3, as DNA: TGCGCCAGCAGCCTGGACAGGGGGCCTACCGGGGAGCTGTTTTTT. Translated: CASSLDRGPTGELFF.

V and J are TRBV20-1 and TRBJ2-5; maybe TRBD2 (6 bases). The J call may be in error: the DNA end matches TRBJ2-1 better. The CDR3 is 14 amino acids. Germline V gene data show CDR1 as DFQATT and CDR2 as SNEGSKA (reference sequence). The CDR3 sequence: CSASHGGIFNEQFF. The CDR3 nucleotides read TGCAGTGCCAGCCACGGCGGGATATTCAATGAGCAGTTCTTC.